The rows below give T cell receptor beta chains drawn from one sample of a study of cytomegalovirus exposure and HLA in healthy donors. Using immunoSEQ multiplex PCR, the repertoire was profiled, and TCRdb retains in-frame clones only, with some absent. Of approximately 160,000 clones detected, approximately 89% appear once; the ten largest clones hold 10%. Material for sequencing was PBMCs. Source of these receptors: a woman between 18 and 29 years old in good health and CMV-seropositive. The CDR3 runs from the conserved cysteine through the conserved F or W. Fields, in order: J gene, clone size, V gene, D gene, CDR3 protein, CDR3 DNA. A D gene is named only where the DNA matches it firmly. Where a row states a size, it is once, few, many or the class of an expanded clone; other rows omit it.

TRBJ2-5,NA,TRBV2,TRBD2,CASSGTSGSQETQYF,TGTGCCAGCAGTGGGACTAGCGGGTCACAAGAGACCCAGTACTTC
TRBJ2-7,NA,TRBV25-1,TRBD2,CASSDLAGATYEQYF,TGTGCCAGCAGTGATTTAGCGGGAGCAACCTACGAGCAGTACTTC
TRBJ2-2,NA,TRBV7-2,NA,CASPVRGNTGELFF,TGTGCCAGCCCCGTGCGGGGTAACACCGGGGAGCTGTTTTTT
TRBJ2-5,NA,TRBV4-1,TRBD2,CASSRSTSGRGETQYF,TGCGCCAGCAGCCGGTCGACTAGCGGGAGAGGGGAGACCCAGTACTTC
TRBJ2-4,NA,TRBV28,NA,CASSQNGGNIQYF,TGTGCCAGCAGCCAGAACGGGGGAAACATTCAGTACTTC
TRBJ1-1,once,TRBV7-9,NA,CASSLAAGAAEAFF,TGTGCCAGCAGCTTAGCGGCGGGGGCAGCTGAAGCTTTCTTT
TRBJ1-1,few,TRBV4-2,TRBD1,CASSSTGGITEAFF,TGTGCCAGCAGCTCGACAGGGGGTATTACTGAAGCTTTCTTT
TRBJ1-3,NA,TRBV30,NA,CAWSGGAGNTIYF,TGTGCCTGGAGTGGGGGCGCTGGAAACACCATATATTTT
TRBJ2-5,NA,TRBV19,NA,CASSMLGANQETQYF,TGTGCCAGTAGTATGTTGGGCGCCAACCAAGAGACCCAGTACTTC
TRBJ1-5,NA,TRBV2,TRBD1,CASSQGQGNQPQHF,TGTGCCAGCAGTCAAGGACAGGGCAATCAGCCCCAGCATTTT
TRBJ1-1,NA,TRBV4-1,TRBD1,CASSRQGTYDF,TGCGCCAGCAGCCGACAGGGAACTTACGACTTT
TRBJ2-7,NA,TRBV2,NA,CASRGLSYEQYF,TGTGCCAGCCGCGGACTATCCTACGAGCAGTACTTC
TRBJ1-4,NA,TRBV30,NA,CAWSGGARNEKLFF,TGTGCCTGGAGTGGGGGAGCTCGCAATGAAAAACTGTTTTTT
TRBJ1-2,NA,TRBV4-2,NA,CASSQDVGSGSDYGYTF,TGTGCCAGCAGCCAAGATGTAGGTTCGGGGAGCGACTATGGCTACACCTTC
TRBJ2-1,NA,TRBV2,NA,CASRTHYNEQFF,TGTGCCAGCAGAACACATTACAATGAGCAGTTCTTC
TRBJ2-7,NA,TRBV18,TRBD1,CASSPQTGGGSYEQYF,TGTGCCAGCTCACCACAAACAGGGGGCGGCTCCTACGAGCAGTACTTC
TRBJ2-7,NA,TRBV21-1,NA,CASSSRGRGEQYF,TGTGCCAGCAGCAGTCGGGGGAGAGGCGAGCAGTACTTC
TRBJ2-7,NA,TRBV27,TRBD2,CASSASGSFYEQYF,TGTGCCAGCAGTGCTAGCGGGAGTTTCTACGAGCAGTACTTC
TRBJ2-5,once,TRBV14,TRBD2,CASSLSMGLAGDF,TGTGCCAGCAGCCTCAGCATGGGACTAGCGGGGGACTTC
TRBJ2-1,NA,TRBV18,NA,CASSPGGGEQFF,TGTGCCAGCTCACCGGGAGGGGGTGAGCAGTTCTTC
TRBJ1-5,NA,TRBV7-2,NA,CASSFTEGSQPQHF,TGTGCCAGCAGCTTCACGGAGGGGAGCCAGCCCCAGCATTTT
TRBJ2-6,NA,TRBV7-8,TRBD1,CASSSRTGGLSGANVLTF,TGTGCCAGCAGCTCTCGGACAGGGGGACTATCTGGGGCCAACGTCCTGACTTTC
TRBJ1-3,NA,TRBV6-6,TRBD1,CASSGTGNSSGNTIYF,TGTGCCAGCAGCGGGACAGGCAATAGCTCTGGAAACACCATATATTTT
TRBJ2-7,NA,TRBV4-1,TRBD2,CASSPPGRGRGEQYF,TGCGCCAGCAGCCCCCCCGGGCGCGGGAGAGGCGAGCAGTACTTC
TRBJ1-2,NA,TRBV7-9,TRBD1,CASTTRGLDGYTF,TGTGCCAGCACCACGAGGGGGCTCGATGGCTACACCTTC
TRBJ1-2,once,TRBV28,NA,CASSLLQGGYGYTF,TGTGCCAGCAGCCTCCTACAGGGCGGCTATGGCTACACCTTC
TRBJ2-7,once,TRBV7-2,NA,CASSLEVSFTTGVGYEQYF,TGTGCCAGCAGCTTAGAAGTGTCGTTTACAACGGGGGTGGGTTACGAGCAGTACTTC
TRBJ2-7,NA,TRBV10-3,NA,CAISDRTEGIREQYF,TGTGCCATCAGTGACAGAACAGAGGGTATTCGCGAGCAGTACTTC